A selection of T cell receptor beta chains follows, all from one sample in a study of blood T cells in healthy people across ages. TCRdb re-derived calls from the 5' RACE reads in MiXCR, one entry per CDR3 protein. Among under 2,000,000 distinct CDR3 sequences listed, 40% to 55% were seen once. The sequencing sample was made of blood. The receptors derive from a woman aged 40-49 years in good health. Both conserved end residues are part of each CDR3. D genes are given only for firm matches. A clone size is listed for some rows: how often the clone was seen (once, few, many), or a class if it is expanded.

TRBJ2-3 | - | TRBV10-1 | - | TGCGCCAGCAGCTCAAAGAAACCGGCAGATACGCAGTATTTT | CASSSKKPADTQYF
TRBJ2-4 | - | TRBV2 | - | TGTGCCAGCAGTTATCAGGACATTCAGTACTTC | CASSYQDIQYF
TRBJ1-2 | TRBD1 | TRBV10-2 | - | TGCGCCAGCAGTGTCGTTAGACAGGGTGATTACTATGGCTACACCTTC | CASSVVRQGDYYGYTF
TRBJ2-5 | - | TRBV7-8 | - | TGTGCCAGCAGCCCCGGATTGGGACGTAGGGAGACCCAGTACTTC | CASSPGLGRRETQYF
TRBJ2-1 | TRBD2 | TRBV20-1 | once | TGCAGTGCTAGTTCCCCTAGCGGGGGGGGAAGCTCCTACAATGAGCAGTTCTTC | CSASSPSGGGSSYNEQFF
TRBJ2-7 | TRBD1 | TRBV5-6 | few | TGTGCCAGCAGCTTGCTCAGGGGGCTCTACGAGCAGTACTTC | CASSLLRGLYEQYF
TRBJ2-7 | - | TRBV21-1 | - | TGTGCCAGCAGCAGTTCCCCCGGGGGGGAGCAGTACTTC | CASSSSPGGEQYF
TRBJ2-7 | TRBD2 | TRBV6-2/TRBV6-3 | - | TGTGCCAGCAGTTACAGTCAGCGGGGGGGATCCTACAATGAGCAGTACTTC | CASSYSQRGGSYNEQYF
TRBJ1-2 | - | TRBV6-5 | - | TGTGCCAGCACCACCAGGACGAGCGGAGGCTACACCTTC | CASTTRTSGGYTF
TRBJ2-1 | TRBD2 | TRBV27 | - | TGTGCCAGCAGTAAAGCTAAGACGGGACTACCGAGCTCCTACAATGAGCAGTTCTTC | CASSKAKTGLPSSYNEQFF
TRBJ1-5 | - | TRBV29-1 | - | TGCAGCGCCACTGAAGCTAGCGGGGTTCATCAGCCCCAGCATTTT | CSATEASGVHQPQHF
TRBJ2-7 | - | TRBV28 | few | TGTGCCAGCAGCCTAAACCCGGGCCTCCTCCACGAGCAGTACTTC | CASSLNPGLLHEQYF
TRBJ2-5 | TRBD2 | TRBV7-2 | few | TGTGCCAGCAATCTAGCGGGGGGTCGGGCCACGACCCAGTACTTC | CASNLAGGRATTQYF
TRBJ1-6 | - | TRBV6-5 | - | TGTGCCAGCAGTTATCAGAGTATGTCACCCCTCCACTTT | CASSYQSMSPLHF
TRBJ2-4 | - | TRBV7-9 | once | TGTGCCAGCAGCGCGGCGGCGATCCGCAAAAACATTCAGTACTTC | CASSAAAIRKNIQYF
TRBJ1-4 | - | TRBV20-1 | once | TGCAGTGCAAGTGAGGGGACTAATGAAAAACTGTTTTTT | CSASEGTNEKLFF
TRBJ2-1 | - | TRBV6-5 | - | TGTGCCAGCAGTTACCCCGCGGACTATCTGAATGAGCAGTTCTTC | CASSYPADYLNEQFF
TRBJ2-1 | TRBD2 | TRBV27 | - | TGTGCCAGCAGTTTAGCGGGGCTTGAGCGGGGTGGGCAGTTCTTC | CASSLAGLERGGQFF
TRBJ1-5 | - | TRBV6-1 | - | TGTGCCAGCAGTGATTGGTCAGCCAGCAATCAGCCCCAGCATTTT | CASSDWSASNQPQHF
TRBJ2-7 | TRBD2 | TRBV20-1 | - | TGCAGTGCTATAGACGCGACTAGCGGGGGCGGTTTTGAGCAGTACTTC | CSAIDATSGGGFEQYF
TRBJ2-7 | - | TRBV6-6 | - | TGTGCCAGCAGTTACGTGGGTCCCTCCTACGAGCGGTACTTC | CASSYVGPSYERYF
TRBJ2-3 | TRBD2 | TRBV7-3 | - | TGTGCCAGCAGCGTTTACGGGGGGTCCCGAGATACGCAGTATTTT | CASSVYGGSRDTQYF
TRBJ2-1 | TRBD2 | TRBV20-1 | many | TGCAGTCCCGAGGGACTAGCGGGGGACAATGAGCAGTTCTTC | CSPEGLAGDNEQFF
TRBJ2-1 | TRBD2 | TRBV20-1 | - | TGCAGTGCTAGTGGCGGGGGGGATGCCTACAATGAGCAGTTCTTC | CSASGGGDAYNEQFF
TRBJ2-5 | TRBD2 | TRBV12-3/TRBV12-4 | - | TGTGCCAGCAGTCCCGGGACTAGCGGGGCCCAAGAGACCCAGTACTTC | CASSPGTSGAQETQYF
TRBJ2-5 | - | TRBV7-6 | - | TGTGCCAGCAGCCCGCCACAGCGGAACCAAGAGACCCAGTACTTC | CASSPPQRNQETQYF
TRBJ2-7 | TRBD1 | TRBV6-6 | many | TGTGCCAGCAGCTCCGGGACAGGGGACGAGCAGTACTTC | CASSSGTGDEQYF
TRBJ2-7 | - | TRBV20-1 | few | TGCAGTGCTAGTTCCGTGGGGGGACTCTCCTACGAGCAGTACTTC | CSASSVGGLSYEQYF
TRBJ2-3 | TRBD2 | TRBV9 | - | TGTGCCAGCAGCGTAGAGGGGACTAGCCCCGCTACCACAGATACGCAGTATTTT | CASSVEGTSPATTDTQYF
TRBJ1-2 | - | TRBV20-1 | - | TGCAGTGCTAGAGTTCAGGGGTATGGCTACACCTTC | CSARVQGYGYTF
TRBJ1-1 | TRBD1 | TRBV7-9 | - | TGTGCCAGCAGCTTACCGGGACAGGGGGTCACTGAAGCTTTCTTT | CASSLPGQGVTEAFF
TRBJ2-1 | TRBD1 | TRBV6-2/TRBV6-3 | - | TGTGCCAGCAGCCCGGGACAGGGGTATCTGGATGAGCAGTTATTC | CASSPGQGYLDEQLF
TRBJ1-2 | - | TRBV2 | few | TGTGCCAGTCGCGAGGGACGGGCTAACTATGGCTACACCTTC | CASREGRANYGYTF
TRBJ2-3 | - | TRBV5-1 | - | TGCGCCAGCAGCCTACTAGAGCGACATACGCAGTATTTT | CASSLLERHTQYF
TRBJ2-5 | TRBD1 | TRBV11-2 | - | TGTGCCAGCAGCACGGGACAGACCTCCCAAGAGACCCAGTACTTC | CASSTGQTSQETQYF
TRBJ2-3 | TRBD1 | TRBV24-1 | - | TGTGCCACCAGTGCCCCCGGGACAGGGATGGATACGCAGTATTTT | CATSAPGTGMDTQYF
TRBJ2-7 | - | TRBV20-1 | few | TGCAGTGCTAGAGATGTGGGTTTGGCGCAGTACTTC | CSARDVGLAQYF
TRBJ1-5 | - | TRBV27 | - | TGTGCCAGCAGTTTTGGGGGACGTGTAAGCAATCAGCCCCAGCATTTT | CASSFGGRVSNQPQHF
TRBJ2-5 | - | TRBV20-1 | few | TGCAGTGCTAGAGATGGGAGCGGGACATTCCAAGAGACCCAGTACTTC | CSARDGSGTFQETQYF
TRBJ2-3 | - | TRBV5-6 | - | TGTGCCAGCAGCTTCCGACTAACCTCCGGCACAGATACGCAGTATTTT | CASSFRLTSGTDTQYF
TRBJ2-5 | - | TRBV4-1 | - | TGCGCCAGCAGCCAGATACTAGCTGGGGAGACCCAGTACTTC | CASSQILAGETQYF
TRBJ2-4 | - | TRBV28 | - | TGTGCCAGCAGTCGCCGGCCGGCAGCCAAAAACATTCAGTACTTC | CASSRRPAAKNIQYF
TRBJ2-1 | - | TRBV7-9 | few | TGTGCATCGGGCAGCTCGATGGGCTCCTACAATGAGCAGTTCTTC | CASGSSMGSYNEQFF
TRBJ1-4 | - | TRBV20-1 | - | TGCAGTGCTTTCCGGGGCGGACCTCCAGAAAAACTGTTTTTT | CSAFRGGPPEKLFF
TRBJ1-6 | - | TRBV7-2 | - | TGTGCCAGCAGCTTTGGGTGGTCCTATAATTCACCCCTCCACTTT | CASSFGWSYNSPLHF
TRBJ2-6 | - | TRBV12-3/TRBV12-4 | few | TGTGCCAGCAGAAGGGCCGGAGGCTTTGAGGCCAACGTCCTGACTTTC | CASRRAGGFEANVLTF
TRBJ2-1 | - | TRBV7-9 | - | TGTGCCAGCAGCTTAGCGGCACTAGGGGCCTCCTACAATGAGCAGTTCTTC | CASSLAALGASYNEQFF
TRBJ2-1 | TRBD2 | TRBV24-1 | few | TGTGCCGCCTCGGGGGGTACAAGCTCCTACAATGAGCAGTTCTTC | CAASGGTSSYNEQFF
TRBJ2-5 | - | TRBV3-1 | few | TGTGCCAGCAGCCCCAATACAGGACCTCAGGAGACCCAGTACTTC | CASSPNTGPQETQYF
TRBJ1-2 | - | TRBV20-1 | - | TGCAGTGCTAGAGACCCAGACGACTATGGCTACACCTTC | CSARDPDDYGYTF
TRBJ2-7 | TRBD2 | TRBV6-2/TRBV6-3 | once | TGTGCCGGCACAACGTCCTCCGGACTAGGAAACGAGCAGTACTTC | CAGTTSSGLGNEQYF
TRBJ2-4 | TRBD2 | TRBV29-1 | - | TGCAGCGTGTTGACTAGCCTATACAATGAGCAGTACTTC | CSVLTSLYNEQYF
TRBJ1-2 | - | TRBV7-2 | - | TGTGCCAGCAGCTCCCCAGGGCGCGGAGGACACCCATATGGCTACACCTTC | CASSSPGRGGHPYGYTF
TRBJ2-3 | - | TRBV7-2 | - | TGTGCCAGCAGCTTAGCGTCACGGGCATCAGATACGCAGTATTTT | CASSLASRASDTQYF
TRBJ1-1 | - | TRBV6-5 | - | TGTGCCAGCAGTTACTCCCCACAGGGAACGGCTTTCTTT | CASSYSPQGTAFF
TRBJ2-5 | TRBD1 | TRBV15 | few | TGTGCCACCAGCAGGTTGGACAGGGAAGAGACCCAGTACTTC | CATSRLDREETQYF